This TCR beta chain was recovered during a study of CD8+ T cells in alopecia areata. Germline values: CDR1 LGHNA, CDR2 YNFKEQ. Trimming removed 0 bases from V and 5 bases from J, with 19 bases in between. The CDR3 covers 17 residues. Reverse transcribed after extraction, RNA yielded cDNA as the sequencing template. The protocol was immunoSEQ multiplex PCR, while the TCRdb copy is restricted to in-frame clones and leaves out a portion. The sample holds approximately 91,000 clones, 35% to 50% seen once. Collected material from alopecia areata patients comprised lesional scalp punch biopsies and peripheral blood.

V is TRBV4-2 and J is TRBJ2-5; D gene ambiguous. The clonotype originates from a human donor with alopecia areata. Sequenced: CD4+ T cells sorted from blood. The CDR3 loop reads CASSQDHGRQHLETQYF. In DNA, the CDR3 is TGTGCCAGCAGCCAAGACCATGGGCGTCAACATTTGGAGACCCAGTACTTC.